This TCR beta chain was retrieved from a study of response to subunit inactivated influenza vaccine. This clonotype has a handful of counts. Per the germline V gene, CDR1 is ENHRY and CDR2 is SYGVKD. The CDR3 sequence is 15 residues long. Losses at the gene ends were 3 bases for V and 5 bases for J; bases not matched to a gene: 3. MiXCR, applied by TCRdb to the RT-PCR reads, yields one record per CDR3 protein. The sample shows about 190,000 distinct CDR3 sequences, approximately 14% of them seen only once. This receptor was identified in a man aged 45-60 years who received an inactivated influenza vaccine. The sequencing here drew on CD8+ T cells sorted from PBMCs, taken about 5 days after vaccination. V and J are TRBV10-3 and TRBJ2-1, with 11 bases identical to TRBD2. For the CDR3, the DNA is TGTGCCATCAGTGACCTTAGCGGGGGGGACAATGAGCAGTTCTTC. Its protein is CAISDLSGGDNEQFF.